This passage covers 7 T cell receptor beta chains from one sample sequenced in a study of patients and donors after allogeneic stem cell transplantation (dated by TCRdb to the early 2020s). Libraries were made using RT-PCR. For sequencing, a NextSeq 550 was employed. Clones were called with MiXCR by TCRdb after fastp trimmed the public reads at Q25, and only in-frame beta chains were retained. For every CDR3 protein sequence, its rows merge into one entry that carries the most common genes and DNA. The sample table shows about 210,000 distinct CDR3 sequences, and about 37% are seen once. Of the sample, 11% falls within the top ten clones. The sequenced sample consisted of blood, either unsorted or a sorted T cell fraction (not recorded which). These receptors came from a human donor who was either an allogeneic HSCT recipient or a stem cell or donor lymphocyte infusion donor (not recorded which). It is not recorded whose cells these are; they may come from a transplant donor.

This chain uses TRBV28 with TRBJ1-1; 7 nucleotides match TRBD1. Germline-derived CDR1 and CDR2 are MDHEN and SYDVKM. There are 12 residues in the CDR3. J lost 4 bases, V lost 6 bases, and 2 bases had no gene match. CDR3 coding DNA: TGTGCCAGCAGAGACAGGGTCACTGAAGCTTTCTTT. Translating gives CASRDRVTEAFF.

This clonotype was detected once. This chain connects TRBV5-5 to TRBJ2-1; D might be TRBD1 or TRBD2, each matching 5 bases. Trimming took off 4 bases at V and 6 bases at J, with 11 bases between the two ends. Germline V gene lookup returns CDR1 SGHKS and CDR2 YYEKEE (reference sequence). This CDR3 comprises 13 residues. CDR3: CASSTGTRNEQFF. DNA for the CDR3: TGTGCCAGCAGCACCGGGACCCGCAATGAGCAGTTCTTC.

The table lists this clonotype with a count of one. The chain recombines TRBV27 with TRBJ2-1; perhaps D is TRBD1 or TRBD2 (6 bases each). The CDR3 extends over 14 amino acids. V lost 3 bases and J 6 bases, leaving 12 bases between the germline ends. The germline V gene has CDR1 MNHEY and CDR2 SMNVEV (reference sequence). In nucleotides, the CDR3 is TGTGCCAGCAGTTTGCCACAGGGAGGCAATGAGCAGTTCTTC. Residues: CASSLPQGGNEQFF.

The rearrangement links TRBV27 to TRBJ1-1, with D maybe TRBD1 (5 bases). The CDR3 sequence is 14 residues long. V gave up 4 bases and J gave up 0 bases, with 9 bases separating them. The V gene's germline CDR1 is MNHEY and CDR2 SMNVEV (reference sequence). The CDR3 reads CASSSGNMNTEAFF. Here the CDR3 DNA reads TGTGCCAGCAGTTCAGGGAACATGAACACTGAAGCTTTCTTT.

This clonotype has ten or more counts. The CDR3, as DNA: TGTGCCATCAGTGAGTCGTGGCAAACTGAAGCTTTCTTT. Translating gives CAISESWQTEAFF. The chain combines TRBV10-3 with TRBJ1-1; no clear D. V was pared by 0 bases and J by 5 bases, with 7 bases between. The CDR3 extends over 13 amino acids. Germline V gene lookup returns CDR1 ENHRY and CDR2 SYGVKD.

J is TRBJ1-1 and V is TRBV27, with a tentative D call TRBD1 (6 bases). From germline, CDR1 is MNHEY and CDR2 SMNVEV (reference sequence). CDR3 length equals 17 residues. V lost 5 bases and J lost 3, with 22 bases in between. This chain's CDR3 is CASSARQVAEEDTEAFF. Here the CDR3 DNA reads TGTGCCAGCAGTGCCCGACAGGTGGCCGAGGAGGACACTGAAGCTTTCTTT.

By sample share, this clonotype is medium-sized (0.01 to 0.1%). The gene calls are TRBV7-9 and TRBJ1-5; D is unresolved. Trimming cost V 6 bases and J 2 bases, with 8 bases left between them. In germline, CDR1 is SEHNR, CDR2 FQNEAQ (reference sequence). This CDR3 is built from 13 residues. CDR3 sequence: CASREGGNQPQHF. The DNA of the CDR3 is TGTGCCAGCAGAGAAGGAGGCAATCAGCCCCAGCATTTT.